Listed below are T cell receptor beta chains from one sample, sequenced in a study of blood T cell repertoires in COVID-19. TCRdb's copy holds only in-frame clones and misses some; the assay was immunoSEQ multiplex PCR. The data hold hundreds of thousands of clones, with approximately 86% observed a single time. Sequenced material: peripheral blood. These receptors originate from a woman between 55 and 75 years old with COVID-19, enrolled during active disease. The CDR3 runs from the conserved cysteine through the conserved F or W. Fields, in order: CDR3 DNA, CDR3 protein, D gene, clone size, J gene, V gene. A D gene is named only where the DNA matches it firmly. Clone size is stated in some rows and not others, as once, few, many or a class when expanded.

CDR3 DNA: TGTGCCAGCAGTTTCCTCCCGCTAGCGGCCAACGTCCTGACTTTC
CDR3 protein: CASSFLPLAANVLTF
D gene: .
clone size: .
J gene: TRBJ2-6
V gene: TRBV27

CDR3 DNA: TGTGCCAGCAGCTCCGGGCCGGACAGGGGAGGAAATTCACCCCTCCACTTT
CDR3 protein: CASSSGPDRGGNSPLHF
D gene: TRBD1
clone size: .
J gene: TRBJ1-6
V gene: TRBV5-4

CDR3 DNA: TGTGCCAGCAGCTCACAGGGTATCGGCTATGGCTACACCTTC
CDR3 protein: CASSSQGIGYGYTF
D gene: .
clone size: .
J gene: TRBJ1-2
V gene: TRBV7-2

CDR3 DNA: TGTGCCAGCAGCCCCGACAGGGGGCAGCTGTACTTC
CDR3 protein: CASSPDRGQLYF
D gene: TRBD1
clone size: .
J gene: TRBJ2-7
V gene: TRBV12-3/TRBV12-4

CDR3 DNA: TGTGCCAGCAGCTTAGGCAGGGGGCTGGAATATGGCTACACCTTC
CDR3 protein: CASSLGRGLEYGYTF
D gene: TRBD1
clone size: .
J gene: TRBJ1-2
V gene: TRBV11-2

CDR3 DNA: TGTGCCAGCAGCTTAGGGGCTACGACCACAGATACGCAGTATTTT
CDR3 protein: CASSLGATTTDTQYF
D gene: .
clone size: .
J gene: TRBJ2-3
V gene: TRBV11-3

CDR3 DNA: TGTGCCAGCAGCTTAACGGCGGAGAACACCTACGAGCAGTACTTC
CDR3 protein: CASSLTAENTYEQYF
D gene: .
clone size: .
J gene: TRBJ2-7
V gene: TRBV7-3

CDR3 DNA: TGTGCCAGCAGCTGGAGACAGGCTACACACTCTGGAAACACCATATATTTT
CDR3 protein: CASSWRQATHSGNTIYF
D gene: .
clone size: .
J gene: TRBJ1-3
V gene: TRBV5-6

CDR3 DNA: TGTGCCACTACGTTCAAGGGGAAGCAGTTCTTC
CDR3 protein: CATTFKGKQFF
D gene: .
clone size: .
J gene: TRBJ2-1
V gene: TRBV27

CDR3 DNA: TGTGCCAGCAGCTTAGCCGGGAAAGCTGGCTCTTCTATATATGGCTACACCTTC
CDR3 protein: CASSLAGKAGSSIYGYTF
D gene: .
clone size: .
J gene: TRBJ1-2
V gene: TRBV7-2

CDR3 DNA: TGTGCCAGCAGCGTCCCAGGTCGGGGGGGCTATGGCTACACCTTC
CDR3 protein: CASSVPGRGGYGYTF
D gene: .
clone size: few
J gene: TRBJ1-2
V gene: TRBV9

CDR3 DNA: TGTGCCAGCTCACCGGTAGGACTAGCGGGAACCGGGGAGCTGTTTTTT
CDR3 protein: CASSPVGLAGTGELFF
D gene: TRBD2
clone size: .
J gene: TRBJ2-2
V gene: TRBV18

CDR3 DNA: TGCGCCAGCAGCGCCCGGGACAGGGGAAAACTGTTTTTT
CDR3 protein: CASSARDRGKLFF
D gene: TRBD1
clone size: .
J gene: TRBJ1-4
V gene: TRBV4-1

CDR3 DNA: TGTGCCAGCAGTCAGACACATAGCACAGATACGCAGTATTTT
CDR3 protein: CASSQTHSTDTQYF
D gene: .
clone size: .
J gene: TRBJ2-3
V gene: TRBV6-6

CDR3 DNA: TGTGCCAGTAGTATATCCAGGTCCCTACCGCTAGCTTTCTTT
CDR3 protein: CASSISRSLPLAFF
D gene: .
clone size: once
J gene: TRBJ1-1
V gene: TRBV19

CDR3 DNA: TGCAGCGTTGAGGTGCGGCCTGAGCAGTTCTTC
CDR3 protein: CSVEVRPEQFF
D gene: .
clone size: .
J gene: TRBJ2-1
V gene: TRBV29-1

CDR3 DNA: TGTGCCAGCAGCAAAGGGGACAGGGTGGGGGAAAAACTGTTTTTT
CDR3 protein: CASSKGDRVGEKLFF
D gene: .
clone size: .
J gene: TRBJ1-4
V gene: TRBV21-1

CDR3 DNA: TGTGCCAGCAGCAGGACAGGGGGCGAGCAGTACTTC
CDR3 protein: CASSRTGGEQYF
D gene: TRBD1
clone size: few
J gene: TRBJ2-7
V gene: TRBV7-8

CDR3 DNA: TGTGCCAGCAGTTTTGGAACAGGTGAAGCTTTCTTT
CDR3 protein: CASSFGTGEAFF
D gene: .
clone size: .
J gene: TRBJ1-1
V gene: TRBV12-3/TRBV12-4

CDR3 DNA: TGTGCCAGCAGGAGACTAGACCAAGAGACCCAGTACTTC
CDR3 protein: CASRRLDQETQYF
D gene: .
clone size: few
J gene: TRBJ2-5
V gene: TRBV27

CDR3 DNA: TGTGCCAGTACACCCGGGACAGGGGTTATATCTGGGGCCAACGTCCTGACTTTC
CDR3 protein: CASTPGTGVISGANVLTF
D gene: TRBD1
clone size: .
J gene: TRBJ2-6
V gene: TRBV19

CDR3 DNA: TGTGCCAGCAGCTTGCCCAGGAACTACGAGCAGTACTTC
CDR3 protein: CASSLPRNYEQYF
D gene: .
clone size: .
J gene: TRBJ2-7
V gene: TRBV5-4

CDR3 DNA: TGTGCCAGTAGGGGACAGTTCACAGATACGCAGTATTTT
CDR3 protein: CASRGQFTDTQYF
D gene: TRBD1
clone size: .
J gene: TRBJ2-3
V gene: TRBV19